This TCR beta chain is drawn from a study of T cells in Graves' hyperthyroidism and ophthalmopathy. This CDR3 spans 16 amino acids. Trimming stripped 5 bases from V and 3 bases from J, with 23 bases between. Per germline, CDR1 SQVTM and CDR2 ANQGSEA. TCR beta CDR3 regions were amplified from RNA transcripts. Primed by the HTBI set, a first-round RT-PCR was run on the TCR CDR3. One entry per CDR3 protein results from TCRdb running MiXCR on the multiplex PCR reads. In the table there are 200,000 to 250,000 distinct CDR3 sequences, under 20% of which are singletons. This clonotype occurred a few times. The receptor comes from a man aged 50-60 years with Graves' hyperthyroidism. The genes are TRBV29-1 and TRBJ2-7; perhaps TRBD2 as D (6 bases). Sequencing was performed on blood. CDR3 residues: CSVSHSARERGYEQYF. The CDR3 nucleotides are TGCAGCGTTTCCCACTCGGCCCGGGAGAGAGGCTACGAGCAGTACTTC.